This TCR beta chain was sequenced during a study of blood T cell repertoires in COVID-19. Across the whole study: Samples taken during acute and convalescent COVID-19 were collected in the United States, Italy and Spain. T cells, B-cell-depleted T cells, or PBMCs supplied cDNA or gDNA.

As handled by the study authors: Reference gene primer amplification gave nucleated cell count estimates. The assay was immunoSEQ multiplex PCR, and TCRdb's table has in-frame clones only and misses some. V and J calls and clone size are copied from that table; D and trimming were computed from the DNA. The table has about 270,000 clones, roughly 84% seen once. This clonotype originated in a woman aged 18-35 years with acute or convalescent COVID-19. The sequencing input was peripheral blood.

This CDR3 is CASSYFLAVWEQYF. Here the CDR3 DNA reads TGTGCCAGCAGTTACTTTCTGGCGGTTTGGGAGCAGTACTTC. The gene calls are TRBV6-2 or TRBV6-3 and TRBJ2-7, with D unclear. The CDR3 has 14 residues. The germline CDR1 and CDR2 sequences are MNHEY and SVGEGT. The ends were cut back, 1 base at V and 7 bases at J, with 14 bases in the middle.